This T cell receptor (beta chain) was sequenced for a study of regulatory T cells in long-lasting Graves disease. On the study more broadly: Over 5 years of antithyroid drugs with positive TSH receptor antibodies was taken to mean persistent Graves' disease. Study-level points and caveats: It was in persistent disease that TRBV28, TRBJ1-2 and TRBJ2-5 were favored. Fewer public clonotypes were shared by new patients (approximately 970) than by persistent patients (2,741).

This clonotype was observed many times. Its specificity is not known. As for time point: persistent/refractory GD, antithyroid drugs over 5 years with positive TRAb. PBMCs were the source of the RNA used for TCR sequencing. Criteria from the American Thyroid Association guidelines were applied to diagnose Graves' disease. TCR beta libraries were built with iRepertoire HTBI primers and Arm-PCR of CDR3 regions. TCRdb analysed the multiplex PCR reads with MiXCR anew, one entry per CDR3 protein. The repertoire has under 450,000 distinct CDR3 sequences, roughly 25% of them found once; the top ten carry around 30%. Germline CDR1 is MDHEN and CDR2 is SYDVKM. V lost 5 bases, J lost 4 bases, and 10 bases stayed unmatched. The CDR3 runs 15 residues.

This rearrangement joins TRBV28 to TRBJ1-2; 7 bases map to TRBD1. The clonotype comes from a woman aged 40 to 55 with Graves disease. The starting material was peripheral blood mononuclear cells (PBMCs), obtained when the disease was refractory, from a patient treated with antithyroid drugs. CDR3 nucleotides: TGTGCCAGCAGTCCGATCTGGGACAGATTCTATGGCTACACCTTC. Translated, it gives CASSPIWDRFYGYTF.